This TCR beta chain was recovered during a study of Graves' ophthalmopathy and Graves' hyperthyroidism. The CDR3 has 11 residues. V was clipped by 5 bases and J by 6 bases, with 8 bases between them. Researchers took RNA transcripts and amplified TCR beta CDR3 regions from them. First-round RT-PCR relied on HTBI primers, and a second-round multiplex PCR came next. Each CDR3 protein is one row after TCRdb ran MiXCR on the multiplex PCR reads. The data contain some 400,000 distinct CDR3 sequences, around 17% of them singletons. Patients were left out if they had other autoimmune diseases, uncontrolled infections, pregnancy or lactation. The diagnostic workup employed clinical symptoms, serum thyroxine, TRAb, thyroid ultrasound and orbital computed tomography. There are many counts of this clonotype. Antigen: not known. Study results and caveats: Most thyroid-expanded clonotypes exceeding 0.001 frequency were also found in blood.

The sample comprised peripheral blood. This clonotype was sampled from a woman in her late teens or twenties with Graves' ophthalmopathy. The rearrangement uses TRBV12-3 or TRBV12-4 and TRBJ2-7; perhaps TRBD2 as D (5 bases). The CDR3 protein is CASSGRGEQYF. In nucleotides, the CDR3 is TGTGCCAGCAGTGGACGGGGCGAGCAGTACTTC.